This record concerns one T cell receptor (beta chain) sequence. The sample belongs to a study of blood T cell repertoires in COVID-19. As originally analysed: Cell counts per sample came from amplifying reference gene primers. TCRdb's table, derived via immunoSEQ multiplex PCR, lists solely in-frame clones and lacks some. V and J calls and clone size follow that table, whereas D and trimming were derived from the DNA. Here the sample spans 110,000 or so clones, more than 80% being singletons. Looked up from germline, CDR1 is MRHNA and CDR2 is SNTAGT. Trimming took 5 bases from V and 5 from J, leaving 12 bases between them. The CDR3 is made up of 13 amino acids. Seattle patients were enrolled while actively infected and followed longitudinally.

The source material was peripheral blood. This TCR was sampled from a woman aged 55-69 years with COVID-19, enrolled during active disease. This chain links TRBV6-4 with TRBJ1-2; D uncertain. CDR3 nucleotide sequence: TGTGCCAGCAGTCCGTCGGCGGAGTATGGCTACACCTTC. Its translation is CASSPSAEYGYTF.